This entry describes one T cell receptor (beta chain). This entry comes from a study of blood T cell repertoires in COVID-19. Study summary: Acute and convalescent COVID-19 specimens originated in the United States, Italy and Spain. T cells, B-cell-depleted T cells, or PBMCs supplied cDNA or gDNA.

In the source study's methods: Nucleated cell number was recorded as an estimate derived from reference gene primer amplification. TCRdb's copy holds only in-frame clones and misses some; the assay was immunoSEQ multiplex PCR. Clone size and the V and J calls come from that table; the DNA yielded D and trimming. The sample includes 150,000 or so clones, over 70% of them seen just once. The CDR3 runs to 14 residues. Germline loops: CDR1 SGHRS, CDR2 YFSETQ. V lost 4 bases and J lost 2; bases outside the gene matches: 5. This TCR derives from a man aged 60 to 75 with acute or convalescent COVID-19. The sample taken for sequencing was peripheral blood. The chain joins TRBV5-1 to TRBJ1-2, with 7 bases lining up with TRBD1. The CDR3 reads CASSDSQGNYGYTF. CDR3 nucleotide sequence: TGCGCCAGCAGCGATTCACAGGGGAACTATGGCTACACCTTC.